This T cell receptor (beta chain) was documented in a study of blood T cell repertoires in COVID-19. In the study overall: The samples span acute and convalescent COVID-19 from the United States, Italy and Spain. T cells, B-cell-depleted T cells, or PBMCs supplied cDNA or gDNA.

Original processing notes: Reference gene primer amplification yielded estimated nucleated cell counts. TCRdb keeps only in-frame clones here, not all; method: immunoSEQ multiplex PCR. The D gene and trimming were derived from the DNA, and the V and J assignments and clone size from that table. The sample shows a few hundred thousand clones, 80% to 90% of them seen only once. V was trimmed by 7 bases and J by 5 bases, leaving 14 bases between them. The length of the CDR3 is 13 residues. Per the germline V gene, CDR1 is MGHDK and CDR2 is SYGVNS. The specimen was peripheral blood. This TCR was sampled from a human donor in a cohort sampled during active COVID-19. This chain uses TRBV25-1 with TRBJ2-5, with a possible D match to TRBD2 (5 bases). The CDR3 bases are TGTGCCAGCACAGGAGCGACGGGGGAGACCCAGTACTTC. Amino acids: CASTGATGETQYF.